A selection of T cell receptor beta chains follows, all from one sample in a study of technical replicates of blood from several donors. Using immunoSEQ multiplex PCR, the repertoire was profiled, and TCRdb retains in-frame clones only, with some absent. The sample shows about 81,000 clones, approximately 96% of them seen only once. Material: T cells isolated from PBMCs. These receptors were collected from a human donor in good health. CDR3s include the opening cysteine and the closing phenylalanine or tryptophan. A D gene is named only where the DNA matches it firmly.

J gene: TRBJ2-2; V gene: TRBV27; D gene: NA; CDR3 protein: CASSFELRATGELFF
J gene: TRBJ1-1; V gene: TRBV7-9; D gene: NA; CDR3 protein: CASSLAGAEEAFF
J gene: TRBJ2-7; V gene: TRBV6-1; D gene: NA; CDR3 protein: CASSGRDSYEQYF
J gene: TRBJ1-1; V gene: TRBV6-1; D gene: TRBD1; CDR3 protein: CASSPPEQGWTEAFF
J gene: TRBJ1-5; V gene: TRBV7-9; D gene: TRBD1; CDR3 protein: CASSSGQGGQPQHF
J gene: TRBJ2-3; V gene: TRBV11-3; D gene: TRBD2; CDR3 protein: CASSLAVLAGDADTQYF
J gene: TRBJ1-2; V gene: TRBV25-1; D gene: NA; CDR3 protein: CASSEGAAYGYTF
J gene: TRBJ1-5; V gene: TRBV10-1; D gene: NA; CDR3 protein: CASKGRPNEGPQHF
J gene: TRBJ1-1; V gene: TRBV14; D gene: TRBD1; CDR3 protein: CASSQPDRANTEAFF
J gene: TRBJ1-1; V gene: TRBV21-1; D gene: NA; CDR3 protein: CASSRRREKNTEAFF
J gene: TRBJ2-3; V gene: TRBV30; D gene: TRBD2; CDR3 protein: CAWSGARTSGTTDTQYF
J gene: TRBJ1-2; V gene: TRBV27; D gene: NA; CDR3 protein: CASSLSGANLYGYTF
J gene: TRBJ1-2; V gene: TRBV29-1; D gene: NA; CDR3 protein: CSAGGTAWYGYTF
J gene: TRBJ2-3; V gene: TRBV30; D gene: TRBD1; CDR3 protein: CAWSFGTATDTQYF
J gene: TRBJ1-2; V gene: TRBV27; D gene: NA; CDR3 protein: CASSRAVSWGYTF
J gene: TRBJ1-4; V gene: TRBV5-1; D gene: TRBD1; CDR3 protein: CASSVLQGDNEKLFF